Described below is a single T cell receptor (beta chain) sequence and its context. Its antigen is not known. Via MiXCR, TCRdb re-called the reads, giving one row per CDR3 protein. The sample lists 370,000 or so distinct CDR3 sequences, about 35% occurring once. The data stem from a study of T cell repertoires in cytomegalovirus infection. V was pared by 1 base and J by 5 bases, with 14 bases between. From germline, CDR1 is SQVTM and CDR2 ANQGSEA. The CDR3 spans 14 residues. This specimen consisted of cultured PBMCs, obtained from culture after CMV antigen stimulation. The receptor was isolated from a human donor in good health (CMV status not recorded). Some clones in this sample may be carry-over from other donors' samples. The V gene is TRBV29-1, the J gene TRBJ2-5; no clear D. DNA of the CDR3: TGCAGCGTTGAAGCCCCGGCAGGCCAGGAGACCCAGTACTTC. Protein product: CSVEAPAGQETQYF.